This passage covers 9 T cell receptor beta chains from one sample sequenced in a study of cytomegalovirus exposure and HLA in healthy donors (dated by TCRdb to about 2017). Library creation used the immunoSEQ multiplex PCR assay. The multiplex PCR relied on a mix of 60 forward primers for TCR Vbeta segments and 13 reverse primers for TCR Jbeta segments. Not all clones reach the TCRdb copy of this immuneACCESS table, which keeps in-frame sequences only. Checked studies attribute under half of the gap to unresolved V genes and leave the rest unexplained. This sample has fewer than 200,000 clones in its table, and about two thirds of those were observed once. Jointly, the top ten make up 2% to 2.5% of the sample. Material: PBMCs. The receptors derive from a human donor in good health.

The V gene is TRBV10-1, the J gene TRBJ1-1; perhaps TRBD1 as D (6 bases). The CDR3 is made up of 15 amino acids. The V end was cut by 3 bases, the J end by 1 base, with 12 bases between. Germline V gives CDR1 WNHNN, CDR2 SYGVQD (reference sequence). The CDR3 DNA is TGCGCCAGCAGTGATCCCAGGGGCCGGAACACTGAAGCTTTCTTT. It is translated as CASSDPRGRNTEAFF.

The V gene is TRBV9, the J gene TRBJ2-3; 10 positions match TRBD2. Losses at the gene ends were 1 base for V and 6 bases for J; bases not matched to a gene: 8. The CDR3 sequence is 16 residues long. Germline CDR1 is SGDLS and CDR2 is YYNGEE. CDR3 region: CASSVLRLAGEDTQYF. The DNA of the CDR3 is TGTGCCAGCAGCGTATTGAGGCTAGCGGGGGAGGATACGCAGTATTTT.

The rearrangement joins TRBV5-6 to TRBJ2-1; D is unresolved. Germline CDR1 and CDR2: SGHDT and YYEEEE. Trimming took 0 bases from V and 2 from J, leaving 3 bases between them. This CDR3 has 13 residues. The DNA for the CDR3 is TGTGCCAGCAGCTTGGGGCCCTACAATGAGCAGTTCTTC. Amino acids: CASSLGPYNEQFF.

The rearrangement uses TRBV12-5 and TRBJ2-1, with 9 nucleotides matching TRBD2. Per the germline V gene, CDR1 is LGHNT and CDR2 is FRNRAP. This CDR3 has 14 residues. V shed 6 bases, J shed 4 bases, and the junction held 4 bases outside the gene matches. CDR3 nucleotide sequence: TGTGCTAGTGGCCCACTAGCGGGTTACAATGAGCAGTTCTTC. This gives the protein CASGPLAGYNEQFF.

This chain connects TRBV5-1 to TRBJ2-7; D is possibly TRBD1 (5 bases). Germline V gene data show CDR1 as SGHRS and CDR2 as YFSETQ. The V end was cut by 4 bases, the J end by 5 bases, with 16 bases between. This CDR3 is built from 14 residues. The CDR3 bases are TGCGCCAGCAGCAAGTTGGGGCTAGGTGACGAGCAGTACTTC. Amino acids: CASSKLGLGDEQYF.

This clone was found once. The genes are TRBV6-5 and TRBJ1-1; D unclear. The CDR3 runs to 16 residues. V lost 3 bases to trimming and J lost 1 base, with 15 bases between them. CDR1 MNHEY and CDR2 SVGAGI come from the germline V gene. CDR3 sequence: CASSYEQRGGNTEAFF. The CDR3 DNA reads TGTGCCAGCAGTTATGAACAGCGCGGAGGGAACACTGAAGCTTTCTTT.

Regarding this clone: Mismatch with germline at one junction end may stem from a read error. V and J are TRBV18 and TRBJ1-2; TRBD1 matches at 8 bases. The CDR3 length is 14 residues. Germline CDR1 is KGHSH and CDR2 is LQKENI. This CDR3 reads CASSPPTTGEGYPF. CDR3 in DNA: TGTGCCAGCTCACCACCTACGACAGGGGAGGGCTACCCCTTC. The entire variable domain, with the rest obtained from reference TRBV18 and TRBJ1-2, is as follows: NAGVMQNPRHLVRRRGQEARLRCSPMKGHSHVYWYRQLPEEGLKFMVYLQKENIIDESGMPKERFSAEFPKEGPSILRIQQVVRGDSAAYFCASSPPTTGEGYPFGSGTRLTVV.

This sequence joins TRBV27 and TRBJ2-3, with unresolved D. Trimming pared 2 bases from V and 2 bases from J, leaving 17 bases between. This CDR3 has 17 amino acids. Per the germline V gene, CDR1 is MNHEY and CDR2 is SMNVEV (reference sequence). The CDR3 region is CASSLISRFEVTDTQYF. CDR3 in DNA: TGTGCCAGCAGTTTAATTTCCAGATTTGAAGTCACAGATACGCAGTATTTT.

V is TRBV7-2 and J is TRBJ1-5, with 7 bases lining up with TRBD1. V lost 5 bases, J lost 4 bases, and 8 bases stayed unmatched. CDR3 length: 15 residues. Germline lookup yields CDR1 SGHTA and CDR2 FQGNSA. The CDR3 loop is CASSKEGQPNQPQHF. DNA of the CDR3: TGTGCCAGCAGCAAGGAGGGACAGCCGAATCAGCCCCAGCATTTT. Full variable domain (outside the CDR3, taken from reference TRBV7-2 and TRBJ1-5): GAGVSQSPSNKVTEKGKDVELRCDPISGHTALYWYRQSLGQGLEFLIYFQGNSAPDKSGLPSDRFSAERTGGSVSTLTIQRTQQEDSAVYLCASSKEGQPNQPQHFGDGTRLSIL.